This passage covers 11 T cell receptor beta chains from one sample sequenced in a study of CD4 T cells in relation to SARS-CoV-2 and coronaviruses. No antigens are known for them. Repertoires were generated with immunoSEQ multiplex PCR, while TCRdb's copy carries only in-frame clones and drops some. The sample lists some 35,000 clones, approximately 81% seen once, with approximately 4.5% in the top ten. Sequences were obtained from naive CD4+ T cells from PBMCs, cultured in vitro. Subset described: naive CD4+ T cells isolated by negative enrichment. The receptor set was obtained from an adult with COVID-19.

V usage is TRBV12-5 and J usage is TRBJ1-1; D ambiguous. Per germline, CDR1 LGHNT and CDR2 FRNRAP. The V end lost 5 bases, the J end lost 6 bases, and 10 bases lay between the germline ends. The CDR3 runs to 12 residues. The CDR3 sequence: CASGTWEAEAFF. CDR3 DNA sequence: TGTGCTAGTGGTACCTGGGAGGCTGAAGCTTTCTTT.

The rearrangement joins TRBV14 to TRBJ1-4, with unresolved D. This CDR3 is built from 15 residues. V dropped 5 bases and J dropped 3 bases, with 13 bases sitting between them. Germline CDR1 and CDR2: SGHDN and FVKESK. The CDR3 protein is CASSKSSAANEKLFF. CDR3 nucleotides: TGTGCCAGCAGCAAAAGTTCGGCCGCTAATGAAAAACTGTTTTTT.

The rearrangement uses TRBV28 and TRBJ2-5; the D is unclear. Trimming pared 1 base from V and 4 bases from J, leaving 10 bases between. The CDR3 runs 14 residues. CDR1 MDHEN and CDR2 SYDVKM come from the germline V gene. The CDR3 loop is CASSLSDRAETQYF. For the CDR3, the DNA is TGTGCCAGCAGTTTATCGGATAGGGCAGAGACCCAGTACTTC.

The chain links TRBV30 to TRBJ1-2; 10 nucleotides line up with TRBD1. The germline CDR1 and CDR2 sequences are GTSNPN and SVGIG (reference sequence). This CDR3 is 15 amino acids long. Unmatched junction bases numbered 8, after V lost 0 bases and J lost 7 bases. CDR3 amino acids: CAWSVTGQGVGGYTF. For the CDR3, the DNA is TGTGCCTGGAGTGTAACTGGACAGGGGGTCGGTGGCTACACCTTC. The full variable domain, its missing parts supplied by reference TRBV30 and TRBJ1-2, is SQTIHQWPATLVQPVGSPLSLECTVEGTSNPNLYWYRQAAGRGLQLLFYSVGIGQISSEVPQNLSASRPQDRQFILSSKKLLLSDSGFYLCAWSVTGQGVGGYTFGSGTRLTVV.

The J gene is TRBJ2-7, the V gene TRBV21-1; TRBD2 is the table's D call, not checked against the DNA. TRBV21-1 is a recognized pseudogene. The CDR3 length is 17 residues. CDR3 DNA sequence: TGTGCCAGCAGCAGAGGACTAGCGGGGATGGTTGGTTACGAGCAGTACTTC. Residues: CASSRGLAGMVGYEQYF.

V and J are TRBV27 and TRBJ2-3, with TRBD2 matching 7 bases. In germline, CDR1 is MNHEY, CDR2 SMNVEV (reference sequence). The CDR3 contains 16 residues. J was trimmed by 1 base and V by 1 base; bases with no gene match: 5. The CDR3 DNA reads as TGTGCCAGCAGTTTATATGCGGGAGAGGGCACAGATACGCAGTATTTT. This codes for CASSLYAGEGTDTQYF.

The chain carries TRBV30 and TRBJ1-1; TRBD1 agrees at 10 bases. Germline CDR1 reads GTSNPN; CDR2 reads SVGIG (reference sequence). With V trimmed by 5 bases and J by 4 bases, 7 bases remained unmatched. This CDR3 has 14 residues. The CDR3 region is CAWVDRGRVTEAFF. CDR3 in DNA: TGTGCCTGGGTAGACAGGGGGCGAGTCACTGAAGCTTTCTTT.

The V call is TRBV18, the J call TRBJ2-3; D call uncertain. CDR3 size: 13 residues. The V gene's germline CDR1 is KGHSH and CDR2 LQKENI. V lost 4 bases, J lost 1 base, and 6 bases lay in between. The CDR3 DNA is TGTGCCAGCTCACTAACCCGCACAGATACGCAGTATTTT. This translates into CASSLTRTDTQYF.

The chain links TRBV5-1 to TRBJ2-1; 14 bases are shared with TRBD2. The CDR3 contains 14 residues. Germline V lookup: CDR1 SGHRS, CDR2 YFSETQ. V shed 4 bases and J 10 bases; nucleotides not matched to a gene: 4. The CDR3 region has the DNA TGCGCCAGCAGCGGGACTAGCGGGAGCCAAGAGCAGTTCTTC. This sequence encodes CASSGTSGSQEQFF. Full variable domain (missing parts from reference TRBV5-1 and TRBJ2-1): KAGVTQTPRYLIKTRGQQVTLSCSPISGHRSVSWYQQTPGQGLQFLFEYFSETQRNKGNFPGRFSGRQFSNSRSEMNVSTLELGDSALYLCASSGTSGSQEQFFGPGTRLTVL.

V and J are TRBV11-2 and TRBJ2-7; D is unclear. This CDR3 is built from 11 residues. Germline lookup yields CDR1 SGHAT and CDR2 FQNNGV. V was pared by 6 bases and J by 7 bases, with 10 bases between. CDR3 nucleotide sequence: TGTGCCAGCAGAACCGTAAAGGAGCAGTACTTC. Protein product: CASRTVKEQYF.

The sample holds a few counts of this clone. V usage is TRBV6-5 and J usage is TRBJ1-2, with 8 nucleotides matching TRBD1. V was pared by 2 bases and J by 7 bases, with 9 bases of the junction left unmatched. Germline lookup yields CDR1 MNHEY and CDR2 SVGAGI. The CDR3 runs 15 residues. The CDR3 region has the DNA TGTGCCAGCAGTTACGCCGGACAGGGTAATGGTGGCTACACCTTC. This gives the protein CASSYAGQGNGGYTF.